These 30 T cell receptor beta chains were sequenced from one sample in a study of T cells after posttransplantation cyclophosphamide. This table comes from immunoSEQ multiplex PCR, and its TCRdb copy is limited to in-frame clones, with some not included. The sample holds 30,000 to 35,000 clones, and no clone turns up only once. The sample was PBMCs. These receptors came from a woman aged 45-65 years in good health and a related stem cell transplant donor.

This clone was detected ten times or more. The rearrangement joins TRBV9 to TRBJ2-1; D is unclear. Germline values: CDR1 SGDLS, CDR2 YYNGEE. Trimming left V 1 base short and J 9 bases short, with 5 bases between. This CDR3 contains 11 residues. Written as DNA, the CDR3 is TGTGCCAGCAGCGTAAACGGTGAGCAGTTCTTC. Protein sequence: CASSVNGEQFF.

This clone occurred many times. This sequence joins TRBV7-6 and TRBJ2-7; D ambiguous. Trimming pared 1 base from V and 4 bases from J, leaving 8 bases between. CDR1 SGHVS and CDR2 FNYEAQ come from the germline V gene. The CDR3 length is 13 residues. This CDR3 reads CASSLEFPYEQYF. CDR3 DNA sequence: TGTGCCAGCAGCTTAGAATTCCCATACGAGCAGTACTTC.

At least ten counts were recorded for this clone. The rearrangement uses TRBV12-3 or TRBV12-4 and TRBJ2-2; D unresolved. V was pared by 5 bases and J by 2 bases, with 3 bases between. This CDR3 is built from 12 residues. CDR3 coding DNA: TGTGCCAGCAGTCAAAACACCGGGGAGCTGTTTTTT. This codes for CASSQNTGELFF.

This clone occurred many times. The genes are TRBV7-3 and TRBJ1-1; D unclear. V was clipped by 3 bases and J by 4 bases, with 6 bases between them. Germline CDR1 reads SGHTA; CDR2 reads FQGTGA. The CDR3 totals 12 residues. Here the CDR3 DNA reads TGTGCCAGCAGCTTGACGGGCACTGAAGCTTTCTTT. It specifies CASSLTGTEAFF.

The V and J genes are TRBV11-1 and TRBJ2-3, with D possibly matching TRBD1 (6 bases). Germline-derived CDR1 and CDR2 are SGHAT and FQDESV (reference sequence). This CDR3 region has 17 residues. V lost 3 bases to trimming and J lost 2 bases, with 18 bases between them. CDR3 nucleotides: TGTGCCAGCAGCTTCCGGAGCAGGGGCCTAATCACAGATACGCAGTATTTT. It is translated as CASSFRSRGLITDTQYF. Variable domain in full (rest from reference TRBV11-1 and TRBJ2-3): EAEVAQSPRYKITEKSQAVAFWCDPISGHATLYWYRQILGQGPELLVQFQDESVVDDSQLPKDRFSAERLKGVDSTLKIQPAELGDSAMYLCASSFRSRGLITDTQYFGPGTRLTVL.

This clone was detected ten times or more. The chain joins TRBV7-2 to TRBJ1-1; 9 bases are shared with TRBD1. The CDR3 covers 13 residues. J was trimmed by 5 bases and V by 5 bases; bases with no gene match: 3. The germline V gene encodes CDR1 SGHTA and CDR2 FQGNSA. This CDR3 is CASSGQGWTEAFF. In DNA form, the CDR3 reads TGTGCCAGCAGCGGACAGGGGTGGACTGAAGCTTTCTTT.

The table lists this clone with many counts. The V gene is TRBV19, the J gene TRBJ2-7; maybe TRBD1 (7 bases). Germline lookup yields CDR1 LNHDA and CDR2 SQIVND (reference sequence). The CDR3 runs 14 residues. V gave up 6 bases and J gave up 4 bases, with 16 bases separating them. The CDR3: CASSPGGQFYEQYF. Here the CDR3 DNA reads TGTGCCAGTAGCCCCGGGGGACAGTTTTACGAGCAGTACTTC.

This clone was counted at least ten times. This chain joins TRBV4-1 and TRBJ1-2; possibly TRBD1 for D (5 bases). There are 13 residues in the CDR3. Trimming stripped 1 base from V and 4 bases from J, with 7 bases between. Looked up from germline, CDR1 is MGHRA and CDR2 is YSYEKL. CDR3 sequence reads: CASSQGTSYGYTF. The CDR3 DNA follows: TGCGCCAGCAGCCAAGGGACATCCTATGGCTACACCTTC.

A few counts support this clone. The J gene is TRBJ2-2, the V gene TRBV6-5; no reliable D call. V was trimmed by 4 bases and J by 1 base, leaving 7 bases between them. The CDR3 covers 14 residues. CDR1 is MNHEY, CDR2 SVGAGI, per germline. DNA for the CDR3: TGTGCCAGCAGTTCCTCCTGGAACACCGGGGAGCTGTTTTTT. This sequence encodes CASSSSWNTGELFF.

The sample holds many counts of this clone. V is TRBV12-3 or TRBV12-4 and J is TRBJ2-1; D possibly corresponds to TRBD2 (5 bases). This CDR3 is 17 amino acids long. With 4 bases removed from V and 4 bases from J, the gap between germline ends came to 20 bases. The CDR3 protein is CASSSLLAGGGYNEQFF. The CDR3 nucleotides are TGTGCCAGCAGTTCCCTTTTGGCGGGTGGCGGGTACAATGAGCAGTTCTTC.

Ten or more counts support this clone. The CDR3 here is CAIRDTGQVFGYTF. DNA for the CDR3: TGTGCCATCAGAGATACTGGACAGGTTTTTGGCTACACCTTC. This rearrangement joins TRBV10-3 to TRBJ1-2, with TRBD1 matching 7 bases. Unmatched junction bases numbered 11, after V lost 6 bases and J lost 7 bases. CDR3 size: 14 residues. Looked up from germline, CDR1 is ENHRY and CDR2 is SYGVKD.

This clone was counted only a few times. The J gene is TRBJ2-6, the V gene TRBV7-3; 9 bases are shared with TRBD1. This CDR3 comprises 17 residues. Losses at the gene ends were 5 bases for V and 0 bases for J; bases not matched to a gene: 5. Germline assignment: CDR1 SGHTA and CDR2 FQGTGA. CDR3 in amino acids: CASSAQGAASGANVLTF. CDR3 in DNA: TGTGCCAGCAGCGCACAGGGGGCGGCCTCTGGGGCCAACGTCCTGACTTTC.

Ten or more counts support this clone. This rearrangement joins TRBV25-1 to TRBJ2-1, with 8 bases fitting TRBD2. CDR3 length: 21 amino acids. Looked up from germline, CDR1 is MGHDK and CDR2 is SYGVNS. The junction had 16 bases not matched to a gene; V was cut back by 0 bases and J by 0 bases. Here the CDR3 DNA reads TGTGCCAGCAGTGAATATCGGGGGGGCGGGAGTCTCCCATTCTCCTACAATGAGCAGTTCTTC. Its protein product is CASSEYRGGGSLPFSYNEQFF.

This clone occurred a few times. The rearrangement links TRBV5-1 to TRBJ2-1, with 7 bases lining up with TRBD2. The trim removed 1 base at V and 4 bases at J, leaving 5 bases unmatched. The CDR3 consists of 15 residues. From germline, CDR1 is SGHRS and CDR2 YFSETQ. The CDR3 region has the DNA TGCGCCAGCAGCTTGTCAGGGAGGGAATACAATGAGCAGTTCTTC. Residues: CASSLSGREYNEQFF. Full variable domain (rest looked up from reference TRBV5-1 and TRBJ2-1): KAGVTQTPRYLIKTRGQQVTLSCSPISGHRSVSWYQQTPGQGLQFLFEYFSETQRNKGNFPGRFSGRQFSNSRSEMNVSTLELGDSALYLCASSLSGREYNEQFFGPGTRLTVL.

Many counts were recorded for this clone. The chain has TRBV7-9 and TRBJ1-2, with D possibly TRBD1 on 6 matching bases. V gave up 5 bases and J gave up 5 bases, with 15 bases separating them. CDR3 size: 14 residues. CDR1 is SEHNR, CDR2 FQNEAQ, per germline (reference sequence). The CDR3 DNA sequence: TGTGCCAGCAGCGGCCGGACAGCCTCTTATGGCTACACCTTC. It codes for CASSGRTASYGYTF.

This clone was observed a handful of times. The genes are TRBV30 and TRBJ2-1, with D tentatively TRBD2 (5 bases). The germline V gene has CDR1 GTSNPN and CDR2 SVGIG (reference sequence). The CDR3 loop spans 13 amino acids. V dropped 1 base and J dropped 9 bases, with 13 bases sitting between them. CDR3 in DNA: TGTGCCTGGAGTGCCTCTGCTCGGGGTGAGCAGTTCTTC. As protein: CAWSASARGEQFF.

This clone came up many times. V and J are TRBV11-3 and TRBJ2-5, with 7 bases that match TRBD2. CDR1 and CDR2 from the germline V gene are SGHNT and YENEEA. The CDR3 is 17 amino acids. V gave up 5 bases and J gave up 1 base; unmatched junction bases: 13. CDR3 sequence: CASSLPPPLAPQETQYF. Here the CDR3 DNA reads TGTGCCAGCAGCCTCCCTCCCCCACTAGCGCCCCAAGAGACCCAGTACTTC.

This clone was detected many times. This rearrangement joins TRBV6-6 to TRBJ1-4; 7 positions match TRBD1. There are 14 residues in the CDR3. J gave up 4 bases and V 8 bases, and 7 bases lay outside the gene matches. Per the germline V gene, CDR1 is MNHNY and CDR2 is SVGAGI (reference sequence). The CDR3 sequence is CASGPGQINEKLFF. Written as DNA, the CDR3 is TGTGCCAGCGGTCCGGGACAGATTAATGAAAAACTGTTTTTT.

This clone was recorded many times. J is TRBJ2-7 and V is TRBV6-2 or TRBV6-3; the D gene is possibly TRBD2 (6 bases). This CDR3 is built from 17 residues. Trimming removed 0 bases at V and 7 bases at J, with 22 bases between. The germline V gene has CDR1 MNHEY and CDR2 SVGEGT. The CDR3 DNA follows: TGTGCCAGCAGTTACTCGAGACGTCAAGGGACTCCTCATGAGCAGTACTTC. Translating gives CASSYSRRQGTPHEQYF.

This clone was observed at least ten times. Here the CDR3 DNA reads TGTGCCAGTAGTATTAAAGGGGATGGCTACGAGCAGTACTTC. It translates to CASSIKGDGYEQYF. The chain uses TRBV19 and TRBJ2-7; a weak D match, TRBD1 (5 bases). The CDR3 sequence is 14 residues long. Germline CDR1 reads LNHDA; CDR2 reads SQIVND (reference sequence). Trimming took 3 bases from V and 3 from J, leaving 12 bases between them.

This clone occurred many times. The V gene is TRBV19, the J gene TRBJ2-7; a possible D gene is TRBD1 (6 bases). V lost 0 bases and J 2 bases, leaving 11 bases between the germline ends. CDR1 is LNHDA, CDR2 SQIVND, per germline (reference sequence). The CDR3 consists of 15 residues. DNA of the CDR3: TGTGCCAGTAGTATAGATTGGACAGCGACCTACGAGCAGTACTTC. This gives the protein CASSIDWTATYEQYF.

This clone was counted only a few times. The rearrangement uses TRBV9 and TRBJ1-2, with 7 nucleotides matching TRBD1. J lost 8 bases, V lost 3 bases, and 7 bases had no gene match. This CDR3 spans 13 amino acids. Germline assignment: CDR1 SGDLS and CDR2 YYNGEE. CDR3 protein: CASSEDRHGGYTF. The DNA for the CDR3 is TGTGCCAGCAGCGAGGACAGGCATGGAGGCTACACCTTC.

The sample holds many counts of this clone. The V gene is TRBV20-1, the J gene TRBJ2-2; D gene ambiguous. V lost 6 bases, J lost 2 bases, and 4 bases lay in between. Per germline, CDR1 DFQATT and CDR2 SNEGSKA (reference sequence). This CDR3 spans 11 amino acids. CDR3 bases: TGCAGTGCGCTAAACACCGGGGAGCTGTTTTTT. It translates to CSALNTGELFF.

This clone was seen at least ten times. The V and J genes are TRBV19 and TRBJ2-2, with 12 positions matching TRBD2. The CDR3 is 18 amino acids. J lost 1 base, V lost 4 bases, and 7 bases had no gene match. Germline loops: CDR1 LNHDA, CDR2 SQIVND (reference sequence). As DNA, the CDR3 is TGTGCCAGTAGTACGCTTCGGACTAGCGGGGTGAACACCGGGGAGCTGTTTTTT. This encodes CASSTLRTSGVNTGELFF.

This clone was counted many times. V and J are TRBV6-1 and TRBJ2-5; D gene ambiguous. V lost 7 bases to trimming and J lost 2 bases, with 8 bases between them. The CDR3 sequence is 12 residues long. Germline values: CDR1 MNHNS, CDR2 SASEGT. CDR3 DNA sequence: TGTGCCAGCACCCCAAGGCAAGAGACCCAGTACTTC. It codes for CASTPRQETQYF.

This clone was observed many times. The chain combines TRBV11-3 with TRBJ2-1; 7 bases are a match to TRBD1. Germline CDR1 is SGHNT and CDR2 is YENEEA. The V and J ends lost 3 bases and 9 bases, in that order; junction bases with no gene match: 8. The CDR3 runs to 14 residues. CDR3 in DNA: TGTGCCAGCAGCTTCAATGCCGACAGGGCTGAGCAGTTCTTC. Translating it yields CASSFNADRAEQFF.

This clone was counted at least ten times. The J gene is TRBJ2-4, the V gene TRBV19; perhaps TRBD2 as D (6 bases). Trimming took 8 bases from V and 1 from J, leaving 15 bases between them. The CDR3 covers 15 residues. Germline V CDR1 and CDR2: LNHDA, SQIVND (reference sequence). The CDR3 sequence is CASGDWGTAKNIQYF. The CDR3 DNA follows: TGTGCCAGTGGGGACTGGGGGACGGCCAAAAACATTCAGTACTTC.

This clone was seen ten or more times. The gene calls are TRBV27 and TRBJ1-1; the match to TRBD1 covers 7 bases. V gave up 5 bases and J gave up 0 bases; unmatched junction bases: 3. Germline CDR1 MNHEY, CDR2 SMNVEV (reference sequence). CDR3 length: 14 amino acids. CDR3 in amino acids: CASSPGGMNTEAFF. Written as DNA, the CDR3 is TGTGCCAGCAGTCCAGGGGGGATGAACACTGAAGCTTTCTTT.

This clone was found many times. The rearrangement uses TRBV6-5 and TRBJ1-2; possibly TRBD1 for D (5 bases). Per the germline V gene, CDR1 is MNHEY and CDR2 is SVGAGI. The V end was cut by 7 bases, the J end by 6 bases, with 12 bases between. The CDR3 is 12 amino acids. The CDR3 loop reads CASNRPGNGYTF. The CDR3 DNA sequence: TGTGCCAGCAATCGGCCAGGGAATGGCTACACCTTC.

This clone appeared many times. The V call is TRBV12-3 or TRBV12-4, the J call TRBJ2-7; 10 bases line up with TRBD2. Unmatched junction bases numbered 8, after V lost 5 bases and J lost 4 bases. This CDR3 region has 15 residues. The CDR3 bases are TGTGCCAGCAGTCGAAGCGGGAGGGCCGGATACGAGCAGTACTTC. Amino acids: CASSRSGRAGYEQYF.